The following is a TCR beta chain sequence with its context. It has no known antigen specificity. The sample holds no much larger clone one base away, and base qualities are not on file. Sorted unstimulated T cells and proliferating T cells recovered from mixed lymphocyte reactions underwent TCRbeta CDR3 sequencing. Fresh whole blood from approximately 10 HLA-typed healthy donors was used to isolate PBMCs. This specimen comes from a study of siplizumab effects on memory and regulatory T cells (dated 2019 in TCRdb). Turning to the overall study: The study looked at the effect of siplizumab, an anti-CD2 antibody, on alloreactive T-cell subsets in allogeneic mixed lymphocyte reactions made from human PBMCs.

The library came from the immunoSEQ multiplex PCR assay. Each sample had around 92,000 TCR templates assayed by the deep sequencing platform. Genomic DNA extracted from sorted T cells was used for TCRbeta CDR3 sequencing. The source study handled its data this way. The R programming language was used for the clonal analysis of the TCRbeta CDR3 data. Unstimulated samples were compared with post-reaction CFSE-low samples to define alloreactive CD4+ and CD8+ clones. Alloreactive CD4+ clones were assigned to regulatory or non-regulatory origin by matching sequences to sorted unstimulated Treg and non-Treg repertoires. TCRdb re-hosts the immuneACCESS table, in-frame sequences only. Its copies lack some clones; in the studies checked, an unresolved V gene accounts for under half of them, and the cause for the rest is not known. Clonal size and the V and J genes are those of that table, whereas D and trimming came from the DNA. This sample has about 100,000 clones in its table, and roughly 90% of those were observed once. The ten largest clones add up to roughly 1.1% of the sample.

Study-level results and caveats: Roughly 80-97% of proliferating CD4+ or CD8+ clones could not be assigned a naive or memory phenotype. Compared with memory T cells, unstimulated naive T cells appeared more diverse, and naive cells seemed to make a substantial contribution to the alloresponse. Siplizumab significantly lowered the cumulative frequency of alloreactive sequences that could be traced to unstimulated CD4+ memory T cells. Among mappable alloreactive CD4+ clones, an average Treg-derived fraction of less than 70% was observed with siplizumab, compared with 26.9% in control reactions. Because sequences below about 10^-5 frequency were poorly captured, only a minor fraction of alloreactive clones could be mapped to unstimulated subsets. Whether proliferating Tregs from siplizumab cultures were suppressive was not functionally confirmed.

The CDR3 measures 15 amino acids from cysteine to phenylalanine. The sequence is cut down to CDR3 DNA, 45 bases in frame from base 1. CDR1 SGHTA and CDR2 FQGNSA are derived from the germline V gene. V ends up 6 bases short and J 5 bases short, with an unmatched junction base count of 6. This receptor was taken from a human donor in good health. The specimen was CD4+ T cells sorted from blood. The sequence is built from TRBV7-2 and TRBJ2-1, with 11 bases aligning to TRBD2. Here the CDR3 is given as CASSRGTSGHNEQFF. The sequence in DNA is TGTGCCAGCAGTCGTGGGACTAGCGGCCACAATGAGCAGTTCTTC. With the rest looked up from the reference TRBV7-2 and TRBJ2-1 genes rather than sequenced, the full variable domain is GAGVSQSPSNKVTEKGKDVELRCDPISGHTALYWYRQSLGQGLEFLIYFQGNSAPDKSGLPSDRFSAERTGGSVSTLTIQRTQQEDSAVYLCASSRGTSGHNEQFFGPGTRLTVL.